This entry lists 15 T cell receptor beta chains sequenced from one sample in a study of human T cells and chemical hapten exposure. Time point: pre-sensitization, week 0. This sample's treatment: therapeutic diphenylcyclopropenone sensitization with weekly scalp DPC. Via MiXCR, TCRdb re-called the RACE reads, giving one row per CDR3 protein. The sample shows approximately 370,000 distinct CDR3 sequences, 5% to 6.5% of them seen only once. The material was whole blood, obtained in connection with sensitization to the hapten diphenylcyclopropenone (DPC). The receptors come from a woman between 18 and 29 years old with alopecia areata. Some clones in this sample may be carry-over from other donors' samples.

Many counts were recorded for this clonotype. J is TRBJ2-5 and V is TRBV3-1; D might be TRBD2 (6 bases). This CDR3 comprises 13 residues. CDR1 is LGHDT, CDR2 YNNKEL, per germline (reference sequence). Trimming shortened V by 1 base and J by 3 bases, and 6 bases separated the two germline ends. CDR3 in amino acids: CASSQAGEETQYF. Here the CDR3 DNA reads TGTGCCAGCAGCCAAGCGGGGGAAGAGACCCAGTACTTC.

There are many counts of this clonotype. The rearrangement links TRBV29-1 to TRBJ2-6, with D unresolved. Trimming took off 4 bases at V and 1 base at J, with 2 bases between the two ends. The CDR3 is 12 amino acids. Germline CDR1 reads SQVTM; CDR2 reads ANQGSEA. The CDR3 protein is CSVGSGANVLTF. The DNA for the CDR3 is TGCAGCGTTGGGTCTGGGGCCAACGTCCTGACTTTC.

The CDR3 coding sequence is TGCAGTGCAAACCCCGGGGGCAGCTCCTACGAGCAGTACTTC. Translation gives CSANPGGSSYEQYF. The V and J genes are TRBV20-1 and TRBJ2-7; D tentatively fits TRBD1 or TRBD2 (6 bases each). The V end lost 6 bases, the J end lost 0 bases, and 15 bases lay between the germline ends. CDR3 length: 14 residues. Per the germline V gene, CDR1 is DFQATT and CDR2 is SNEGSKA (reference sequence).

This clonotype was counted between two and nine times. V and J are TRBV6-6 and TRBJ2-4; D uncertain. The CDR3 length is 12 residues. The germline V and J ends were trimmed by 2 bases and 7 bases, with 6 bases remaining between them. Germline CDR1 reads MNHNY; CDR2 reads SVGAGI (reference sequence). The CDR3 nucleotides read TGTGCCAGCAGTTACGATCGTAACATTCAGTACTTC. As protein: CASSYDRNIQYF.

This clonotype was seen only a few times. The chain employs TRBV9 and TRBJ2-3, with 8 positions matching TRBD1. CDR1 is SGDLS, CDR2 YYNGEE, per germline. The trim removed 0 bases at V and 2 bases at J, leaving 5 bases unmatched. The CDR3 spans 16 residues. The CDR3 sequence: CASSVAGGRHTDTQYF. In DNA form, the CDR3 reads TGTGCCAGCAGCGTAGCAGGGGGCAGGCACACAGATACGCAGTATTTT.

This clonotype was seen more than once but under ten times. V is TRBV5-1 and J is TRBJ1-2; the D is unclear. This CDR3 comprises 15 residues. The V end was cut by 0 bases, the J end by 0 bases, with 9 bases between. Germline V gives CDR1 SGHRS, CDR2 YFSETQ. CDR3 sequence: CASSLVGLANYGYTF. DNA for the CDR3: TGCGCCAGCAGCTTGGTAGGTCTGGCTAACTATGGCTACACCTTC.

The chain combines TRBV29-1 with TRBJ2-3; D uncertain. CDR1 and CDR2 from the germline V gene are SQVTM and ANQGSEA. The germline V and J ends were trimmed by 8 bases and 2 bases, with 8 bases remaining between them. CDR3 length equals 11 residues. CDR3 in DNA: TGCAGCATTCGTAACACAGATACGCAGTATTTT. This gives the protein CSIRNTDTQYF.

This clonotype was picked up a small number of times. The chain carries TRBV12-5 and TRBJ2-7; D is ambiguous. The CDR3 sequence is 13 residues long. Germline CDR1 and CDR2: LGHNT and FRNRAP. The germline V and J ends were trimmed by 6 bases and 1 base, with 10 bases remaining between them. In DNA form, the CDR3 reads TGTGCTAGTGGCCCCAGCTTATCCTACGAGCAGTACTTC. It specifies CASGPSLSYEQYF.

This clonotype turned up a few times. V and J are TRBV6-6 and TRBJ1-2, with 8 bases that match TRBD1. The germline CDR1 and CDR2 sequences are MNHNY and SVGAGI (reference sequence). The CDR3 extends over 16 amino acids. Unmatched junction bases numbered 8, after V lost 2 bases and J lost 3 bases. The CDR3 protein is CASSYVGQGAYYGYTF. The DNA for the CDR3 is TGTGCCAGCAGTTACGTGGGGCAGGGGGCGTACTATGGCTACACCTTC.

The gene calls are TRBV4-2 and TRBJ2-3; TRBD1 matches 7 bases. Per the germline V gene, CDR1 is LGHNA and CDR2 is YNFKEQ. The length of the CDR3 is 18 residues. The V segment lost 3 bases and the J segment 2 bases; nucleotides outside the gene matches: 14. The CDR3 nucleotides are TGTGCCAGCAGCCAGCTATCGACAGGGAGTGTGGTCACAGATACGCAGTATTTT. Its translation is CASSQLSTGSVVTDTQYF.

This clonotype was counted at least ten times. V usage is TRBV9 and J usage is TRBJ2-3, with D hard to call. V lost 0 bases to trimming and J lost 2 bases, with 13 bases between them. Germline V gives CDR1 SGDLS, CDR2 YYNGEE. The CDR3 is 16 amino acids. The CDR3 DNA is TGTGCCAGCAGCGTAGGGACCAACCATCTCACAGATACGCAGTATTTT. It encodes CASSVGTNHLTDTQYF.

Ten or more counts support this clonotype. CDR3 in amino acids: CASSRGGPDTQYF. CDR3 DNA sequence: TGTGCCAGCTCTAGAGGTGGACCAGATACGCAGTATTTT. The V call is TRBV6-5, the J call TRBJ2-3; D gene uncertain. The CDR3 is 13 residues long. Per the germline V gene, CDR1 is MNHEY and CDR2 is SVGAGI. Trimming stripped 8 bases from V and 4 bases from J, with 13 bases between.

This clonotype was picked up many times. The J gene is TRBJ1-1, the V gene TRBV11-1, with D unresolved. The V end lost 1 base, the J end lost 1 base, and 4 bases lay between the germline ends. Germline V gene sequence: CDR1 SGHAT, CDR2 FQDESV (reference sequence). The length of the CDR3 is 13 residues. The CDR3 region is CASSLGPNTEAFF. The CDR3 nucleotides read TGTGCCAGCAGCTTAGGACCGAACACTGAAGCTTTCTTT. The whole variable domain, remainder taken from reference TRBV11-1 and TRBJ1-1, is EAEVAQSPRYKITEKSQAVAFWCDPISGHATLYWYRQILGQGPELLVQFQDESVVDDSQLPKDRFSAERLKGVDSTLKIQPAELGDSAMYLCASSLGPNTEAFFGQGTRLTVV.

The chain employs TRBV5-1 and TRBJ1-4; D remains ambiguous. Deletions cut 1 base from V and 7 bases from J, with 14 bases between. The CDR3 extends over 15 amino acids. Germline V lookup: CDR1 SGHRS, CDR2 YFSETQ. CDR3 sequence (DNA): TGCGCCAGCAGCTTGACGGGGTCCTACGTTGAAAAACTGTTTTTT. This gives the protein CASSLTGSYVEKLFF.

This CDR3 reads CSARELLAGTYEQYF. The DNA for the CDR3 is TGCAGTGCTAGAGAGCTACTAGCGGGGACCTACGAGCAGTACTTC. The genes are TRBV20-1 and TRBJ2-7; 10 bases are a match to TRBD2. The length of the CDR3 is 15 residues. V was clipped by 0 bases and J by 2 bases; unmatched bases: 4. Per germline, CDR1 DFQATT and CDR2 SNEGSKA (reference sequence).